These 8 T cell receptor beta chains originate from one sample sequenced in a study of blood T cell repertoires in COVID-19. Generated by immunoSEQ multiplex PCR, the TCRdb table keeps only in-frame clones and is missing some. Altogether roughly 84,000 clones are present, 75% to 85% being singletons, with the ten largest covering approximately 12%. Sequencing was done on a sample of peripheral blood. These receptors all stem from a woman aged 40 to 55 with active or convalescent COVID-19.

The chain joins TRBV11-3 to TRBJ1-1; tentatively, D is TRBD1 (5 bases). The germline CDR1 and CDR2 sequences are SGHNT and YENEEA. V lost 3 bases to trimming and J lost 10 bases, with 15 bases between them. CDR3 length equals 13 residues. CDR3 DNA sequence: TGTGCCAGCAGCTTGGGGGGGGAGTCCTTAGCTTTCTTT. Translation gives CASSLGGESLAFF.

The rearrangement uses TRBV5-1 and TRBJ2-5; no definite D call. Germline values: CDR1 SGHRS, CDR2 YFSETQ. Trimming took off 1 base at V and 4 bases at J, with 11 bases between the two ends. The CDR3 extends over 14 amino acids. CDR3 sequence reads: CASSLRVDGETQYF. The CDR3 nucleotides read TGCGCCAGCAGCTTGCGTGTAGATGGAGAGACCCAGTACTTC.

The chain joins TRBV6-6 to TRBJ2-7; D is perhaps TRBD1 (6 bases). The V end was cut by 6 bases, the J end by 5 bases, with 8 bases between. Germline CDR1 is MNHNY and CDR2 is SVGAGI (reference sequence). There are 11 residues in the CDR3. DNA for the CDR3: TGTGCCAGCAGCACAGGGAACGAGCAGTACTTC. This translates into CASSTGNEQYF.

This chain uses TRBV3-1 (or the pseudogene TRBV3-2) with TRBJ2-3, with TRBD2 matching over 10 bases. The length of the CDR3 is 21 residues. CDR1 LGHDT and CDR2 YNNKEL come from the germline V gene (reference sequence). The ends lost 2 bases at V and 2 bases at J; junction bases unmatched: 19. The CDR3 is CASSQLTSGTAGSPVTDTQYF. CDR3 nucleotide sequence: TGTGCCAGCAGCCAACTTACTAGCGGGACTGCCGGGTCACCGGTCACAGATACGCAGTATTTT.

The chain has TRBV11-2 and TRBJ2-5; 8 nucleotides agree with TRBD1. The germline V gene has CDR1 SGHAT and CDR2 FQNNGV. The trim removed 2 bases at V and 2 bases at J, leaving 7 bases unmatched. This CDR3 has 16 residues. The DNA for the CDR3 is TGTGCCAGCAGCTTATCCTGGACAGGGAGACAAGAGACCCAGTACTTC. Amino acid sequence: CASSLSWTGRQETQYF. Drawing the rest from reference TRBV11-2 and TRBJ2-5, the complete variable domain is EAGVAQSPRYKIIEKRQSVAFWCNPISGHATLYWYQQILGQGPKLLIQFQNNGVVDDSQLPKDRFSAERLKGVDSTLKIQPAKLEDSAVYLCASSLSWTGRQETQYFGPGTRLLVL.

This clone appeared a few times. This chain uses TRBV2 with TRBJ1-2; tentative D call: TRBD1 (5 bases). Looked up from germline, CDR1 is SNHLY and CDR2 is FYNNEI. This CDR3 has 13 amino acids. The V and J ends lost 8 bases and 3 bases respectively, with 13 bases between them. The CDR3 coding sequence is TGTGCCAGCGCTCCGGCGGGGGACTATGGCTACACCTTC. This encodes CASAPAGDYGYTF.

Here the CDR3 DNA reads TGTGCCAGCAGCCATTACCCGGGAAACTCTGGAAACACCATATATTTT. It specifies CASSHYPGNSGNTIYF. This rearrangement joins TRBV11-1 to TRBJ1-3; the D is unclear. Germline lookup yields CDR1 SGHAT and CDR2 FQDESV (reference sequence). The CDR3 totals 16 residues. Between the trimmed V and J ends, which lost 5 bases and 0 bases, there was a span of 14 bases.

This clone was picked up many times. The chain recombines TRBV24-1 with TRBJ1-2; 7 bases fit TRBD1. The CDR3 has 13 residues. V was pared by 5 bases and J by 4 bases, with 3 bases of the junction left unmatched. Looked up from germline, CDR1 is KGHDR and CDR2 is SFDVKD. CDR3 amino acids: CATSARDSYGYTF. As DNA, the CDR3 is TGTGCCACCAGTGCTCGGGACAGCTATGGCTACACCTTC.